These 17 T cell receptor beta chains came from one sample sequenced in a study of T cell responses to AZD1222 COVID-19 vaccine. Clones were sequenced by immunoSEQ multiplex PCR, and TCRdb holds only the in-frame ones, with some missing. The sample includes 150,000 to 200,000 clones, 85% to 90% of them seen just once. Specimen: peripheral blood, collected on day 0 of AZD1222 vaccination. The source is an adult in good health.

The J gene is TRBJ1-2, the V gene TRBV6-6; no reliable D call. The CDR3 runs 13 residues. The germline CDR1 and CDR2 sequences are MNHNY and SVGAGI (reference sequence). CDR3: CASVRAGNYGYTF. The CDR3 nucleotides are TGTGCGAGCGTCCGGGCGGGGAACTATGGCTACACCTTC.

This chain joins TRBV5-6 and TRBJ2-2; TRBD1 matches 8 bases. The CDR3 is 16 residues long. Germline lookup yields CDR1 SGHDT and CDR2 YYEEEE. J lost 6 bases, V lost 0 bases, and 7 bases had no gene match. CDR3 in DNA: TGTGCCAGCAGCTTGGGTACAGGGGGAATGGCCGGGGAGCTGTTTTTT. Translated, it gives CASSLGTGGMAGELFF.

This clone was detected once. The J gene is TRBJ1-1, the V gene TRBV20-1; D remains ambiguous. This CDR3 is built from 11 residues. Germline lookup yields CDR1 DFQATT and CDR2 SNEGSKA (reference sequence). V was trimmed by 0 bases and J by 8 bases, leaving 7 bases between them. CDR3 in amino acids: CSARDGREAFF. In DNA, the CDR3 is TGCAGTGCTAGAGACGGCAGGGAAGCTTTCTTT.

The chain couples TRBV11-2 to TRBJ2-3, with D hard to call. Germline values: CDR1 SGHAT, CDR2 FQNNGV. The CDR3 runs to 15 residues. Trimming took 7 bases from V and 0 from J, leaving 14 bases between them. CDR3 in DNA: TGTGCCAGCACCAACGACCTTACTAGCACAGATACGCAGTATTTT. Translated, it gives CASTNDLTSTDTQYF.

The rearrangement uses TRBV25-1 and TRBJ1-2; no reliable D call. Germline CDR1 and CDR2: MGHDK and SYGVNS. The CDR3 runs 12 residues. V shed 1 base and J shed 3 bases, with 3 bases lying between them. The CDR3 here is CASSESYYGYTF. CDR3 nucleotides: TGTGCCAGCAGTGAATCCTACTATGGCTACACCTTC.

The chain has TRBV18 and TRBJ1-5; 8 bases match TRBD1. The germline gives CDR1 KGHSH, CDR2 LQKENI. The J segment lost 6 bases and the V segment lost 2 bases, leaving 9 bases of the junction unmatched. The CDR3 loop spans 16 amino acids. CDR3 protein: CASSPSADRGGQPQHF. CDR3 sequence (DNA): TGTGCCAGCTCACCATCCGCCGACAGGGGAGGTCAGCCCCAGCATTTT. The whole variable domain, filled in from reference TRBV18 and TRBJ1-5, reads NAGVMQNPRHLVRRRGQEARLRCSPMKGHSHVYWYRQLPEEGLKFMVYLQKENIIDESGMPKERFSAEFPKEGPSILRIQQVVRGDSAAYFCASSPSADRGGQPQHFGDGTRLSIL.

The chain has TRBV9 and TRBJ2-3; D gene ambiguous. V lost 1 base to trimming and J lost 5 bases, with 8 bases between them. The V gene's germline CDR1 is SGDLS and CDR2 YYNGEE. The CDR3 is 13 amino acids. As DNA, the CDR3 is TGTGCCAGCAGCGTAACGCTGGGAGATACGCAGTATTTT. Its protein is CASSVTLGDTQYF.

The rearrangement joins TRBV27 to TRBJ2-1; 8 nucleotides line up with TRBD2. This CDR3 comprises 15 residues. J gave up 8 bases and V 2 bases, and 8 bases lay outside the gene matches. Germline lookup yields CDR1 MNHEY and CDR2 SMNVEV (reference sequence). CDR3 loop: CASSLRTGGRDEQFF. In DNA form, the CDR3 reads TGTGCCAGCAGTTTACGGACGGGGGGGCGAGATGAGCAGTTCTTC.

The CDR3 region is CAWGETGNSPLHF. CDR3 coding DNA: TGTGCCTGGGGGGAGACAGGGAATTCACCCCTCCACTTT. V gene TRBV30 combines with J gene TRBJ1-6, with 7 bases fitting TRBD1. Trimming cost V 5 bases and J 7 bases; bases outside gene matches: 5. This CDR3 is 13 amino acids long. Per germline, CDR1 GTSNPN and CDR2 SVGIG (reference sequence).

The rearrangement joins TRBV30 to TRBJ1-1; D gene uncertain. Trimming took 5 bases from V and 8 from J, leaving 12 bases between them. This CDR3 is 11 amino acids long. Germline V gene data show CDR1 as GTSNPN and CDR2 as SVGIG (reference sequence). The CDR3 protein is CAWGNLLEAFF. The CDR3 coding sequence is TGTGCCTGGGGTAATTTGTTGGAAGCTTTCTTT.

This clone is a singleton in its sample. V usage is TRBV15 and J usage is TRBJ1-4; D unresolved. The CDR3 totals 14 residues. Trimming pared 1 base from V and 7 bases from J, leaving 10 bases between. Germline V CDR1 and CDR2: LNHNV, YYDKDF (reference sequence). CDR3 nucleotides: TGTGCCACCAGCAGAGGTGAGGAGGGTGAAAAACTGTTTTTT. Translated, it gives CATSRGEEGEKLFF.

The rearrangement joins TRBV28 to TRBJ1-6, with 10 bases matching TRBD1. The CDR3 contains 19 residues. Losses at the gene ends were 5 bases for V and 0 bases for J; bases not matched to a gene: 10. Germline V gene sequence: CDR1 MDHEN, CDR2 SYDVKM. The DNA of the CDR3 is TGTGCCAGCAGTCCATCCGGGACAGGGGTTAGCTCCTATAATTCACCCCTCCACTTT. It encodes CASSPSGTGVSSYNSPLHF.

Details on this clone: An end of the junction does not agree with germline; a read error may underlie this. The chain carries TRBV25-1 and TRBJ1-1; D is unclear. Germline V gene sequence: CDR1 MGHDK, CDR2 SYGVNS. The CDR3 extends over 10 amino acids. CDR3 DNA: TGTGCCAGCAGTGACACGGAAGCTTTCTTT. This encodes CASSDTEAFF.

This chain connects TRBV24-1 to TRBJ2-1; TRBD2 matches 8 bases. The CDR3 has 16 amino acids. With V trimmed by 0 bases and J by 7 bases, 7 bases remained unmatched. Germline CDR1 KGHDR, CDR2 SFDVKD. The DNA for the CDR3 is TGTGCCACCAGTGATTTGGCCAGCGGGAGTCGGAATGAGCAGTTCTTC. Amino acids: CATSDLASGSRNEQFF.

The CDR3 spells CASSPRQGLSNQPQHF. The CDR3 DNA reads as TGTGCCAGCAGCCCTCGACAGGGGCTAAGCAATCAGCCCCAGCATTTT. The chain carries TRBV5-8 and TRBJ1-5, with 8 bases that match TRBD1. CDR1 is SGHTS and CDR2 is YDEGEE in the germline V gene. The CDR3 totals 16 residues. The V gene end was trimmed by 4 bases and the J gene end by 1 base; junction bases not matched to a gene: 7.

This chain uses TRBV3-1 (or the pseudogene TRBV3-2) with TRBJ2-1; 8 nucleotides line up with TRBD2. This CDR3 spans 17 amino acids. From germline, CDR1 is LGHDT and CDR2 YNNKEL (reference sequence). The trim removed 0 bases at V and 7 bases at J, leaving 11 bases unmatched. In DNA form, the CDR3 reads TGTGCCAGCAGCCAAGATGTGGTCAGCGGGGGCCGTAATGAGCAGTTCTTC. Protein sequence: CASSQDVVSGGRNEQFF.

The rearrangement joins TRBV28 to TRBJ2-6, with TRBD1 matching 7 bases. Germline assignment: CDR1 MDHEN and CDR2 SYDVKM. The V and J ends lost 7 bases and 0 bases, in that order; junction bases with no gene match: 9. CDR3 length equals 17 residues. In DNA form, the CDR3 reads TGTGCCAGCACAACCAGACAGGGCATCTCTGGGGCCAACGTCCTGACTTTC. This encodes CASTTRQGISGANVLTF.